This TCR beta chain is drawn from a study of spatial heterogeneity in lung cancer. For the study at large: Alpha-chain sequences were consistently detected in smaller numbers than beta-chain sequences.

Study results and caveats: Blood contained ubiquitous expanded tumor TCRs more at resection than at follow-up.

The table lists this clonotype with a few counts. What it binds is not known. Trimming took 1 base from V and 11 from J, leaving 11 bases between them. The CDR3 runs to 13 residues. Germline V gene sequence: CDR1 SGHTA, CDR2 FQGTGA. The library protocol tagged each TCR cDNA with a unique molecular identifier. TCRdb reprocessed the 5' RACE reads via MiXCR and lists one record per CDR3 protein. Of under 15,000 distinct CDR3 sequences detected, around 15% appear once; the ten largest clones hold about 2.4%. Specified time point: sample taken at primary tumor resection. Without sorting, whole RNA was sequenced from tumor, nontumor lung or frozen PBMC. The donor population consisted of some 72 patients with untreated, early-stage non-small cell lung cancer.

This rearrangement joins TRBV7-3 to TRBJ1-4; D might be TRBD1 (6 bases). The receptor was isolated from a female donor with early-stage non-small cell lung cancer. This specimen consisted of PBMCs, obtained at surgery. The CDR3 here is CASSLIPGEKLFF. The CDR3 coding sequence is TGTGCCAGCAGCTTAATCCCAGGGGAGAAACTGTTTTTT. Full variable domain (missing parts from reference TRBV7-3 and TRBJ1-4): GAGVSQTPSNKVTEKGKYVELRCDPISGHTALYWYRQSLGQGPEFLIYFQGTGAADDSGLPNDRFFAVRPEGSVSTLKIQRTERGDSAVYLCASSLIPGEKLFFGSGTQLSVL.